These 19 T cell receptor beta chains were all obtained from the same sample, sequenced in a study of identical twins. TCRdb re-derived calls from the 5' RACE reads in MiXCR, one entry per CDR3 protein. The repertoire includes more than 1.5 million distinct CDR3 sequences, about 32% of them detected once, and over 0.25% sits in the top ten. The specimen was cord blood. The receptors derive from a newborn girl in good health.

This clonotype was observed a handful of times. V gene TRBV5-8 combines with J gene TRBJ2-1, with D uncertain. Trimming took 4 bases from V and 3 from J, leaving 11 bases between them. Per the germline V gene, CDR1 is SGHTS and CDR2 is YDEGEE. The CDR3 covers 14 residues. The CDR3 here is CASSLSLFYNEQFF. The DNA of the CDR3 is TGTGCCAGCAGCCTGTCGCTCTTCTACAATGAGCAGTTCTTC.

This clonotype showed up many times. The rearrangement uses TRBV27 and TRBJ2-1; unclear D gene. Between the trimmed V and J ends, which lost 0 bases and 2 bases, there was a span of 8 bases. The CDR3 covers 15 residues. Germline CDR1 and CDR2: MNHEY and SMNVEV (reference sequence). CDR3 sequence (DNA): TGTGCCAGCAGTTTATCGTCTCCGGCCTACAATGAGCAGTTCTTC. Amino acid sequence: CASSLSSPAYNEQFF.

The rearrangement links TRBV2 to TRBJ2-4; D is unresolved. The CDR3 contains 13 residues. CDR1 and CDR2 from the germline V gene are SNHLY and FYNNEI. The CDR3 nucleotides read TGTGCTACCAAGTTGGATAACAAAAACATTCAGTACTTC. Its translation: CATKLDNKNIQYF.

This chain connects TRBV20-1 to TRBJ2-1, with D tentatively TRBD1 (6 bases). The end of the DNA fits TRBJ2-7 better, so the J call may be wrong. The CDR3 is made up of 16 amino acids. Germline CDR1 DFQATT, CDR2 SNEGSKA (reference sequence). CDR3 residues: CSASGFKQGSYNEQYF. In nucleotides, the CDR3 is TGCAGTGCTAGTGGGTTTAAACAGGGCTCCTACAATGAGCAGTACTTC.

This clonotype has a handful of counts. The J gene is TRBJ1-2, the V gene TRBV4-2; maybe TRBD1 (6 bases). Germline V gene data show CDR1 as LGHNA and CDR2 as YNFKEQ. V gave up 0 bases and J gave up 7 bases, with 12 bases separating them. The CDR3 contains 14 residues. The chain's CDR3 is CASSQDRHRVGYTF. CDR3 coding DNA: TGTGCCAGCAGCCAAGATAGACACAGGGTTGGCTACACCTTC.

This clonotype was seen a handful of times. As DNA, the CDR3 is TGTGCCAGCAGCTTAGTGGCCGACAGGGAGTTCTTGTGGGAGACCCAGTACTTC. It translates to CASSLVADREFLWETQYF. The chain carries TRBV7-9 and TRBJ2-7, with 7 bases lining up with TRBD1. The J call may be incorrect, as the DNA end agrees better with TRBJ2-5. There are 18 residues in the CDR3. Germline values: CDR1 SEHNR, CDR2 FQNEAQ (reference sequence).

This clonotype showed up many times. The chain combines TRBV4-2 with TRBJ2-3; a possible D gene is TRBD2 (5 bases). The ends were cut back, 0 bases at V and 8 bases at J, with 21 bases in the middle. Per the germline V gene, CDR1 is LGHNA and CDR2 is YNFKEQ. This CDR3 region has 17 residues. The CDR3 DNA is TGTGCCAGCAGCCAAGAAAAACCCGATTTTGGAGGTGTTACGCAGTATTTT. This encodes CASSQEKPDFGGVTQYF.

The gene calls are TRBV20-1 and TRBJ2-3, with D perhaps given as TRBD1 or TRBD2 (5 bases each). V was pared by 4 bases and J by 10 bases, with 12 bases between. This CDR3 has 11 residues. Germline CDR1 DFQATT, CDR2 SNEGSKA (reference sequence). In DNA, the CDR3 is TGCAGTGCTACACCGGGGCGGGCGCAGTATTTT. This gives the protein CSATPGRAQYF.

In its sample, this clonotype was seen a few times. V is TRBV27 and J is TRBJ1-5; TRBD1 matches 8 bases. The germline V gene has CDR1 MNHEY and CDR2 SMNVEV (reference sequence). J gave up 5 bases and V 4 bases, and 4 bases lay outside the gene matches. This CDR3 has 14 residues. CDR3 protein: CASSYRGADQPQHF. CDR3 bases: TGTGCCAGCAGTTACAGGGGGGCGGATCAGCCCCAGCATTTT.

The chain joins TRBV2 to TRBJ2-1; TRBD1 matches 9 bases. V gave up 5 bases and J gave up 3 bases; unmatched junction bases: 2. Germline assignment: CDR1 SNHLY and CDR2 FYNNEI. The CDR3 runs 14 residues. The CDR3 coding sequence is TGTGCCAGCAGTCAGACAGGGGGCTACAATGAGCAGTTCTTC. Residues: CASSQTGGYNEQFF.

This clonotype has only a few counts. The chain joins TRBV21-1 to TRBJ2-6. TRBV21-1 is designated a pseudogene. The CDR3 extends over 15 amino acids. The CDR3 DNA reads as TGTGCCAGCAGCAATCTGGGCTCTGGGGCCAACGTCCTGACTTTC. Translating it yields CASSNLGSGANVLTF.

Only a few counts were recorded for this clonotype. This rearrangement joins TRBV20-1 to TRBJ2-3, with D perhaps being TRBD1 or TRBD2 (6 bases each). The germline CDR1 and CDR2 sequences are DFQATT and SNEGSKA (reference sequence). This CDR3 has 17 residues. V shed 1 base and J shed 4 bases, with 21 bases lying between them. CDR3 DNA: TGCAGTGCTAGAGCCACACGAGGGGGGACTCTGGCAGATACGCAGTATTTT. It codes for CSARATRGGTLADTQYF.

This clonotype was recorded at least ten times. The chain has TRBV12-3 or TRBV12-4 and TRBJ2-1; D perhaps matches TRBD2 (6 bases). The V end was cut by 6 bases, the J end by 6 bases, with 12 bases between. The CDR3 length is 13 residues. The CDR3 sequence: CASSPLASNEQFF. The CDR3 nucleotides are TGTGCCAGCAGCCCCCTAGCGTCCAATGAGCAGTTCTTC.

CDR3 residues: CASSVPQYEQYF. The CDR3 bases are TGTGCCAGCAGTGTCCCGCAATACGAGCAGTACTTC. The rearrangement joins TRBV2 to TRBJ2-7; D call uncertain. CDR3 length: 12 amino acids. V gave up 4 bases and J gave up 4 bases, with 8 bases separating them. Germline values: CDR1 SNHLY, CDR2 FYNNEI.

This clonotype was found a few times. The gene calls are TRBV6-5 and TRBJ1-6; 8 bases align to TRBD1. Trimming took 0 bases from V and 7 from J; bases not matched to a gene: 5. CDR1 and CDR2 (germline): MNHEY, SVGAGI. The CDR3 is 16 amino acids. CDR3 DNA: TGTGCCAGCAGTTACTCCCGGACAGGGAGAAATTCACCCCTCCACTTT. It translates to CASSYSRTGRNSPLHF.

This clonotype was counted once. The chain recombines TRBV3-1 with TRBJ2-3; TRBD1 matches 7 bases. CDR3 length: 17 residues. J gave up 0 bases and V 1 base, and 7 bases lay outside the gene matches. Germline assignment: CDR1 LGHDT and CDR2 YNNKEL (reference sequence). CDR3 sequence: CASSQGPRGISTDTQYF. For the CDR3, the DNA is TGTGCCAGCAGCCAAGGTCCCAGGGGGATCAGCACAGATACGCAGTATTTT.

The chain links TRBV7-2 to TRBJ1-1; D perhaps matches TRBD1 (6 bases). The CDR3 runs 16 residues. Deletions cut 1 base from V and 3 bases from J, with 15 bases between. Germline CDR1 is SGHTA and CDR2 is FQGNSA. DNA of the CDR3: TGTGCCAGCAGCTTAGAAGGGGGGCAGTACCACACTGAAGCTTTCTTT. It specifies CASSLEGGQYHTEAFF.

This rearrangement joins TRBV6-1 to TRBJ2-3, with D maybe TRBD2 (5 bases). CDR1 is MNHNS, CDR2 SASEGT, per germline. V was shortened by 6 bases and J by 5 bases, with 21 bases between the two germline ends. The CDR3 totals 16 residues. The CDR3 loop is CASSIKAGTTQDTQYF. CDR3 nucleotide sequence: TGTGCCAGCAGCATAAAGGCGGGCACCACACAAGATACGCAGTATTTT.

This rearrangement joins TRBV28 to TRBJ1-5; D gene uncertain. V lost 6 bases to trimming and J lost 6 bases, with 12 bases between them. Germline loops: CDR1 MDHEN, CDR2 SYDVKM. The CDR3 is 13 residues long. CDR3 protein: CASSSQPGQPQHF. CDR3 sequence (DNA): TGTGCCAGCAGCTCTCAACCGGGTCAGCCCCAGCATTTT.